This is a list of T cell receptor beta chains from one sample in a study of CD8+CD57+ T cells in acquired aplastic anemia. One entry per CDR3 protein, called by TCRdb with MiXCR from the reads. The sample shows a few hundred thousand distinct CDR3 sequences, under 55% of them seen only once. The specimen sequenced was sorted CD4+, CD8+, or CD8+CD57+ T cells (not recorded which) from PBMCs. The receptors derive from a human donor with aplastic anemia. CDR3s include the opening cysteine and the closing phenylalanine or tryptophan. Clone size is shown for a subset of rows, as once, few, many or a class of expanded clone.

size	V	J	CDR3
.	TRBV10-1	TRBJ2-1	CASSESGGARGEQFF
.	TRBV7-3	TRBJ2-5	CASSSINLETQYF
.	TRBV5-1	TRBJ2-7	CASSQYGTESTDTQYF
.	TRBV2	TRBJ2-2	CASSQDRGHSGELFF
.	TRBV18	TRBJ1-3	CASDTSDGSGNTIYF
.	TRBV10-3	TRBJ1-6	CAIKGTGKSFLHF
.	TRBV2	TRBJ2-3	CATASSTDTQYF
.	TRBV5-6	TRBJ1-2	CASSRSENRGPRLGYTF
.	TRBV7-9	TRBJ1-2	CASGFWGRSSYGYTF
many	TRBV20-1	TRBJ1-3	CSARDQLGTARGNTIYF
.	TRBV7-9	TRBJ2-3	CASSPTYRGLIDTQYF
many	TRBV10-3	TRBJ1-2	CASTINRGQDGYTF
many	TRBV19	TRBJ2-6	CASRNIDDVGANVLTF
.	TRBV30	TRBJ1-2	CAWSVGVDYGYTF
many	TRBV5-1	TRBJ1-1	CASSFAARDTEAFF
many	TRBV12-3/TRBV12-4	TRBJ1-1	CASSFETEAFF
.	TRBV19	TRBJ1-5	CASSMTMKETQHF
.	TRBV20-1	TRBJ1-6	CSARVGFDSPLHF
many	TRBV9	TRBJ2-3	CASSVDSGDTQYF
.	TRBV7-9	TRBJ2-7	CASSLGAGWDYEQYF
.	TRBV5-1	TRBJ2-5	CASSLAGDETQYF
many	TRBV4-1	TRBJ1-2	CASSQEGRTERLSNYGYTF
.	TRBV29-1	TRBJ1-2	CSATLTGDGYTF
few	TRBV7-9	TRBJ1-3	CASSQDPLGTGITLSGNTIYF
.	TRBV10-3	TRBJ1-2	CASTKASRVDGYTF
many	TRBV7-6	TRBJ1-6	CASSLEPGPNSPLHF
.	TRBV5-4	TRBJ2-7	CANSWGGYEQYF
many	TRBV20-1	TRBJ2-3	CSARASGGAGQYF
many	TRBV6-4	TRBJ2-2	CASSDGPGPGELFF
.	TRBV5-1	TRBJ2-7	CASQHRGAREQYF
many	TRBV29-1	TRBJ2-7	CSVGTVSYEQYF
many	TRBV5-1	TRBJ2-2	CASSEGTGASGELFF
.	TRBV7-2	TRBJ1-2	CASSLDAYGYTF
.	TRBV6-5	TRBJ1-5	CASSYKSAVADNQPQHF
.	TRBV11-3	TRBJ2-7	CASSLAASTSSYEQYF
.	TRBV15	TRBJ2-7	CATSRASPRSTSSYEQYF
once	TRBV6-1	TRBJ1-5	CATDRGVNQPQHF
.	TRBV12-5	TRBJ1-2	CASGQTRGDGTTYGYTF
many	TRBV5-4	TRBJ2-3	CASSLETGSYYF
.	TRBV27	TRBJ2-1	CASRPTGVFEQFF
many	TRBV6-5	TRBJ1-2	CASRRQNYGYTF
.	TRBV25-1	TRBJ1-2	CASSETGWGYTF
once	TRBV6-5	.	CASRFDRASYEQYF
many	TRBV20-1	TRBJ2-3	CSASQATDTQYF
many	TRBV20-1	TRBJ2-1	CSAPFDRGFRDEQFF
many	TRBV7-6	TRBJ1-6	CASSLSYNSPLHF
.	TRBV29-1	TRBJ2-5	CSVAGSGISVYF
.	TRBV6-1	TRBJ1-3	CASSMGGIGNTIYF
many	TRBV4-1	TRBJ2-7	CASSQDDDFYEQYF
many	TRBV10-3	TRBJ1-1	CAISGQVGANTEAFF